This T cell receptor beta chain was sequenced in a study of CD8+ T cells in alopecia areata. At the level of the study: It was oral tofacitinib, at 5 to 10 mg twice daily, that treated patients received. The duration of tofacitinib was 6 to 18 months, with 6 months off drug afterward. Regarding the study as a whole: Higher clonality was seen in lesional scalp than in normal scalp, especially in alopecia totalis/universalis.

V was shortened by 0 bases and J by 7 bases, with 16 bases between the two germline ends. This CDR3 spans 16 amino acids. Germline CDR1 SGHTA, CDR2 FQGNSA. Peripheral blood, together with lesional scalp punch biopsies, was collected from alopecia areata patients. Note on this clone: Its antigen is currently unknown.

It was cDNA, reverse transcribed from extracted RNA, that served as the sequencing template. The method was immunoSEQ multiplex PCR; TCRdb's version includes in-frame clones alone and lacks a portion of them. The sample lists about 12,000 clones, roughly three fifths occurring once. The rearrangement joins TRBV7-2 to TRBJ1-5, with D maybe TRBD1 (6 bases). This receptor was identified in a human donor with alopecia areata. Specimen: skin. The DNA of the CDR3 is TGTGCCAGCAGCTTAGCGTCAACAGGGATAGGGCAGCCCCAGCATTTT. It is translated as CASSLASTGIGQPQHF.